Below, 7 T cell receptor beta chains from the same sample are listed, as sequenced in a study of cytomegalovirus exposure and HLA in healthy donors. Researchers ran the PCR with 60 Vbeta and 13 Jbeta primers. The data were produced by immunoSEQ multiplex PCR, yet TCRdb's version contains in-frame clones alone and is incomplete. The sample carries around 90,000 clones, under 75% recorded once. Sequenced: PBMCs. These receptors came from a human donor in good health.

The rearrangement joins TRBV7-2 to TRBJ2-5, with TRBD2 matching 15 bases. CDR3 size: 16 residues. V lost 4 bases and J lost 2; bases outside the gene matches: 2. Germline V gene lookup returns CDR1 SGHTA and CDR2 FQGNSA. Written as DNA, the CDR3 is TGTGCCAGCAGCTCCGGACTAGCGGGGGGGCAAGAGACCCAGTACTTC. It translates to CASSSGLAGGQETQYF.

The V and J genes are TRBV6-6 and TRBJ1-5, with D possibly TRBD1 on 5 matching bases. V lost 2 bases and J lost 1, with 6 bases in between. The CDR3 spans 14 residues. Per the germline V gene, CDR1 is MNHNY and CDR2 is SVGAGI (reference sequence). The CDR3 is CASSYPGSNQPQHF. The CDR3 DNA reads TGTGCCAGCAGTTACCCAGGGAGCAATCAGCCCCAGCATTTT.

In this sample, this clone turned up a few times. CDR3: CASNNLRTGAGRRQPQHF. Written as DNA, the CDR3 is TGTGCCAGTAATAATCTAAGGACAGGGGCCGGAAGAAGGCAGCCCCAGCATTTT. V is TRBV19 and J is TRBJ1-5; the match to TRBD1 covers 9 bases. J lost 7 bases, V lost 7 bases, and 20 bases had no gene match. This CDR3 is 18 amino acids long. Germline lookup yields CDR1 LNHDA and CDR2 SQIVND (reference sequence).

This sequence joins TRBV5-1 and TRBJ2-7, with 8 positions matching TRBD2. J lost 5 bases, V lost 4 bases, and 8 bases had no gene match. CDR1 is SGHRS, CDR2 YFSETQ, per germline. The CDR3 length is 14 residues. The CDR3 bases are TGCGCCAGCAGCCTGGGACTAGTAGCCAACGAGCAGTACTTC. It translates to CASSLGLVANEQYF.

This clone was detected a few times. The chain joins TRBV19 to TRBJ2-2; TRBD2 is a possible D gene (5 bases). The CDR3 is 14 residues long. Trimming cost V 7 bases and J 1 base, with 10 bases left between them. From germline, CDR1 is LNHDA and CDR2 SQIVND (reference sequence). The CDR3 sequence: CASKVGVNTGELFF. The CDR3 nucleotides read TGTGCCAGTAAGGTGGGAGTGAACACCGGGGAGCTGTTTTTT.

The chain joins TRBV5-1 to TRBJ2-5, with D hard to call. The CDR3 totals 12 residues. CDR1 and CDR2 from the germline V gene are SGHRS and YFSETQ. The V end was cut by 1 base, the J end by 2 bases, with 3 bases between. CDR3 region: CASSLQQETQYF. In nucleotides, the CDR3 is TGCGCCAGCAGCTTGCAGCAAGAGACCCAGTACTTC. Complete variable domain (other parts from reference TRBV5-1 and TRBJ2-5): KAGVTQTPRYLIKTRGQQVTLSCSPISGHRSVSWYQQTPGQGLQFLFEYFSETQRNKGNFPGRFSGRQFSNSRSEMNVSTLELGDSALYLCASSLQQETQYFGPGTRLLVL.

The chain links TRBV7-9 to TRBJ1-2; 7 positions match TRBD1. The J segment lost 6 bases and the V segment lost 2 bases, leaving 12 bases of the junction unmatched. Per germline, CDR1 SEHNR and CDR2 FQNEAQ (reference sequence). CDR3 size: 16 residues. CDR3 DNA: TGTGCCAGCAGCTTAATGCCGACAGGGAGAGAGAATGGCTACACCTTC. Its translation is CASSLMPTGRENGYTF.